This paragraph reports one T cell receptor (beta chain). The clone's antigen remains unknown. No base-level quality is on record; no much larger clone is a single base apart. The germline V gene encodes CDR1 SGHRS and CDR2 YFSETQ. Inclusive of the bounding cysteine and phenylalanine, the CDR3 is 14 residues long. CDR3 DNA is the only sequence kept; it has 42 bases, read in frame from the first base. Trimming costs V 4 bases and J 8 bases, and their ends lie 16 bases apart. Repertoires were sampled repeatedly over the course of chemoradiotherapy so that clonal expansion in the tumor microenvironment could be followed. Library generation was performed with the immunoSEQ multiplex PCR assay. TCRdb obtained this table from immuneACCESS and retained in-frame rearrangements with V and J assigned. These tables miss some clones; where compared with another copy, unresolved V genes account for less than half of the shortfall, and the remainder is unexplained. The sample has 2,000 or so clones on record, just under 80% of them singletons. The top ten clonotypes cover around a tenth of the sample.

The source of the sample is a study of chemoradiotherapy in HPV16-positive cancers (dated by TCRdb to about 2022). Notes on the research overall: Using functional T-cell assays on cells from two HPV16-positive patients, the researchers defined candidate HPV-specific T-cell clones and common TCR motifs. The study set out to ask whether T-cell immunity against the HPV oncoproteins E6 and E7 changes over the course of chemoradiotherapy and whether that immunity affects survival. TCR repertoires from some 89 patients with HPV-related cancers were then used to track the candidate HPV-specific TCRs and motifs. What the authors observed across the whole study: Expansion of candidate HPV-specific clones and E7-related TCR motifs was observed in the tumor microenvironment during treatment, whereas no such expansion was observed for non-HPV-specific T cells. Improved recurrence-free survival in HPV16-positive patients was associated with expansion of HPV-responsive T cells during chemoradiotherapy. The survival association was reported for HPV16-positive patients, and the functional definition of HPV-specific T cells was derived from only a couple of HPV16-positive patients.

The sequence was obtained from a human donor with HPV-associated anogenital cancer. This material consisted of tumor tissue, taken from a patient who underwent chemoradiotherapy. The sequence is built from TRBV5-1 and TRBJ1-5; matching of 5 bases hints at TRBD1 as the D gene. The CDR3 here reads CASSQGREGEPQHF. The nucleotide sequence reads TGCGCCAGCAGCCAAGGGCGGGAAGGGGAGCCCCAGCATTTT. Outside the CDR3, residues come from the reference TRBV5-1 and TRBJ1-5 proteins, so the full variable domain is: KAGVTQTPRYLIKTRGQQVTLSCSPISGHRSVSWYQQTPGQGLQFLFEYFSETQRNKGNFPGRFSGRQFSNSRSEMNVSTLELGDSALYLCASSQGREGEPQHFGDGTRLSIL.